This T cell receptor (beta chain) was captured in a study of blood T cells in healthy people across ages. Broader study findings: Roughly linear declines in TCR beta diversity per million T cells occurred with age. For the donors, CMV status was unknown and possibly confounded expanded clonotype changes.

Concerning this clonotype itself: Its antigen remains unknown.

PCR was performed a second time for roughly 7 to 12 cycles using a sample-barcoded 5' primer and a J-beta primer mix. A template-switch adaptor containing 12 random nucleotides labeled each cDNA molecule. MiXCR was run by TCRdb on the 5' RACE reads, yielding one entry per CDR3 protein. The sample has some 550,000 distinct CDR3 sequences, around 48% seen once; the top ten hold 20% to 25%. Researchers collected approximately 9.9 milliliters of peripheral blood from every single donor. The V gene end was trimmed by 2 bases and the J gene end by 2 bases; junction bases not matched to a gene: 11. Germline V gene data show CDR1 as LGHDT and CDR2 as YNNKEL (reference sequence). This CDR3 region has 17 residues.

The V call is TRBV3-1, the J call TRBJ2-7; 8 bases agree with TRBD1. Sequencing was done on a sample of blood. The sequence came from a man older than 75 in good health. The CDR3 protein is CASSQLPRTGYTYEQYF. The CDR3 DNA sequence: TGTGCCAGCAGCCAACTCCCACGGACAGGGTACACCTACGAGCAGTACTTC.